This TCR beta chain was captured by sequencing in a study of cytomegalovirus exposure and HLA in healthy donors. A multiplex PCR was run with 60 Vbeta primers and 13 Jbeta primers. Clones were sequenced by immunoSEQ multiplex PCR, and TCRdb holds only the in-frame ones, with some missing. The sample spans 40,000 or so clones; the ten largest clones claim approximately 1.3%. The CDR3 contains 14 residues. V gave up 4 bases and J gave up 8 bases, with 12 bases separating them. Germline values: CDR1 MNHEY, CDR2 SVGAGI. The sequenced material came from PBMCs. The receptor's source is a man aged 25 to 40 in good health and CMV-seronegative. V is TRBV6-5 and J is TRBJ1-6; D perhaps matches TRBD1 (5 bases). The CDR3 spells CASSFLGGDSPLHF. The CDR3 region has the DNA TGTGCCAGCAGTTTCCTCGGGGGGGATTCACCCCTCCACTTT.